This T cell receptor (beta chain) was sequenced in a study of OX40 agonist ivuxolimab in advanced cancers. On the study more broadly: Patient treatment consisted of intravenous ivuxolimab administration every 2 weeks at 0.01 to 10 mg/kg. The study reported partial responses in three patients: one hepatocellular carcinoma, two cutaneous melanoma.

TCRdb's table, derived via immunoSEQ multiplex PCR, lists solely in-frame clones and lacks some. The sample comprises 75,000 to 80,000 clones, around nine tenths of which are singletons, and 6.2% rests with the top ten. Germline V CDR1 and CDR2: MNHNS, SASEGT. The CDR3 loop spans 16 amino acids. The V end was cut by 4 bases, the J end by 2 bases, with 12 bases between. Whole-study findings and limits: Specificity for antigen went undetermined in the expanded peripheral T cells. Some of the nonresponding patients also showed low levels of normalized T-cell clonal expansion.

On this clone: Its antigen is unknown.

The clonotype comes from an adult with an advanced solid tumor such as melanoma, head and neck, liver or kidney cancer. The sample in question was CD4+ or CD8+ T cells sorted from blood, obtained in a trial of the OX40 agonist ivuxolimab. The rearrangement uses TRBV6-1 and TRBJ1-6; possibly TRBD1 for D (5 bases). CDR3 sequence reads: CASSVRGDAYNSPLHF. For the CDR3, the DNA is TGTGCCAGCAGTGTGCGGGGGGACGCCTATAATTCACCCCTCCACTTT.